This TCR beta chain was identified during a study of early T cells in non-severe SARS-CoV-2 infection. TCRdb called the 5' RACE reads again in MiXCR, with one record for every CDR3 protein. The sample contains tens of thousands of distinct CDR3 sequences, around an eighth of which appear only once. The origin of this receptor is an adult who was a healthcare worker with PCR-confirmed SARS-CoV-2 infection or an uninfected control (not recorded which). Sequencing was performed on whole blood, taken at baseline.

The CDR3 spells CASSFLQKTQYF. CDR3 coding DNA: TGTGCCAGCAGCTTCCTTCAAAAGACCCAGTACTTC. This chain connects TRBV5-8 to TRBJ2-5; no reliable D call. Germline values: CDR1 SGHTS, CDR2 YDEGEE. The CDR3 has 12 amino acids. Trimming took off 2 bases at V and 6 bases at J, with 8 bases between the two ends. The entire variable domain, with the rest obtained from reference TRBV5-8 and TRBJ2-5, is as follows: EAGVTQSPTHLIKTRGQQATLRCSPISGHTSVYWYQQALGLGLQFLLWYDEGEERNRGNFPPRFSGRQFPNYSSELNVNALELEDSALYLCASSFLQKTQYFGPGTRLLVL.